The subject of this entry is one TCR beta chain. These data belong to a study of blood T cell repertoires in COVID-19. Study-wide context: Acute and convalescent COVID-19 specimens originated in the United States, Italy and Spain.

In the study's own analysis: Amplifying reference gene primers gave estimates of nucleated cell counts. TCRdb keeps only in-frame clones here, not all; method: immunoSEQ multiplex PCR. V, J and clone size reflect that table, while D and trimming were determined from the DNA. This table holds under 500,000 clones, around nine tenths found once. Sequences were obtained from peripheral blood. This receptor was obtained from a woman between 25 and 40 years old with acute or convalescent COVID-19.

The CDR3 here is CASPKPGQGTYEQYF. CDR3 DNA: TGTGCCAGCCCAAAGCCGGGACAGGGCACCTACGAGCAGTACTTC. This chain joins TRBV5-8 and TRBJ2-7, with TRBD1 matching 9 bases. Germline V gene sequence: CDR1 SGHTS, CDR2 YDEGEE. V shed 7 bases and J 2 bases; nucleotides not matched to a gene: 10. The length of the CDR3 is 15 residues.